Presented here are 7 T cell receptor beta chains from one specimen sequenced in a study of T-cell reconstitution after alpha-beta-depleted transplantation in children (dated by TCRdb to about 2016). The library was produced with PCR. Instrument on record: Illumina HiSeq 2500. To normalize quantification of the TCRbeta repertoire, the TCR libraries were built with molecular barcoding that relied on unique molecular identifiers. TCRdb reprocessed the public reads (quality trimming at Q25 with fastp, clone calling with MiXCR) and kept in-frame beta chains. Rows matching on CDR3 protein sequence are summarized as one entry with the most common DNA and genes. The table for this sample lists 440,000 or so distinct CDR3 sequences; about a tenth of them were counted only once. The ten largest clones represent about 5% of the sample. Specimen: PBMCs from the stem cell graft donor, collected from the stem cell graft. The receptors were sampled from a human donor who donated a stem cell graft to a child with acute myeloid leukemia.

V usage is TRBV12-3 or TRBV12-4 and J usage is TRBJ2-1, with a tentative D call TRBD2 (7 bases). The CDR3 spans 16 residues. Trimming removed 7 bases at V and 7 bases at J, with 23 bases between. The DNA of the CDR3 is TGTGCCAGCACCACGCAGGGGCTAGCGGAGGGGAATGAGCAGTTCTTC. Translation gives CASTTQGLAEGNEQFF.

The sample holds a few counts of this clonotype. This sequence joins TRBV5-1 and TRBJ2-5; D gene unclear. The germline V gene has CDR1 SGHRS and CDR2 YFSETQ. The CDR3 extends over 15 amino acids. The V gene lost 0 bases and the J gene lost 1 base, with 10 bases spanning the gap. This chain's CDR3 is CASSLVAQPQETQYF. DNA for the CDR3: TGCGCCAGCAGCTTGGTAGCCCAACCCCAAGAGACCCAGTACTTC.

This chain uses TRBV4-2 with TRBJ2-2; D is tentatively TRBD1 or TRBD2 (5 bases each). The V gene lost 7 bases and the J gene lost 0 bases, with 21 bases spanning the gap. Looked up from germline, CDR1 is LGHNA and CDR2 is YNFKEQ. There are 18 residues in the CDR3. The CDR3 protein is CASTFGTFDGPNTGELFF. The CDR3 coding sequence is TGTGCCAGCACCTTTGGGACCTTTGACGGCCCGAACACCGGGGAGCTGTTTTTT.

The chain carries TRBV20-1 and TRBJ2-1; maybe TRBD2 (5 bases). V shed 1 base and J shed 0 bases, with 13 bases lying between them. The germline gives CDR1 DFQATT, CDR2 SNEGSKA (reference sequence). The CDR3 runs to 16 residues. As DNA, the CDR3 is TGCAGTGCTAGAGTCCCCGGACTCAGCTCCTACAATGAGCAGTTCTTC. This codes for CSARVPGLSSYNEQFF.

The V gene is TRBV12-5, the J gene TRBJ2-1; D gene ambiguous. The germline V gene encodes CDR1 LGHNT and CDR2 FRNRAP. The V and J ends lost 5 bases and 9 bases respectively, with 8 bases between them. This CDR3 contains 11 residues. The CDR3 nucleotides read TGTGCTAGTGGTGTCCCTCTTGAGCAGTTCTTC. Encoded protein: CASGVPLEQFF.

This clonotype was detected a few times. The rearrangement joins TRBV7-9 to TRBJ2-3, with D tentatively TRBD1 or TRBD2 (5 bases each). V shed 1 base and J shed 0 bases, with 11 bases lying between them. Germline values: CDR1 SEHNR, CDR2 FQNEAQ (reference sequence). This CDR3 comprises 16 residues. In nucleotides, the CDR3 is TGTGCCAGCAGCTTAGGGGGTCGGGACAGCACAGATACGCAGTATTTT. It codes for CASSLGGRDSTDTQYF.

The rearrangement links TRBV7-2 to TRBJ1-5; 9 positions match TRBD1. With 5 bases clipped from V and 3 bases from J, the junction kept 5 bases outside the gene matches. This CDR3 has 15 amino acids. CDR1 and CDR2 from the germline V gene are SGHTA and FQGNSA. This CDR3 is CASSRDRVPNQPQHF. CDR3 bases: TGTGCCAGCAGCCGGGACAGGGTCCCCAATCAGCCCCAGCATTTT.